These 18 T cell receptor beta chains came from one sample sequenced in a study of blood T cells in healthy people across ages. A J-beta primer mix and a sample-barcoded 5' primer were used in a second PCR of roughly 6 to 12 cycles. TCRdb reanalysed the 5' RACE reads using MiXCR and keeps one entry per CDR3 protein. This table has approximately 770,000 distinct CDR3 sequences, about 62% appearing once. Source material: blood. Receptor source: a man younger than 45 in good health.

This sequence joins TRBV5-1 and TRBJ1-1; D remains ambiguous. In germline, CDR1 is SGHRS, CDR2 YFSETQ. Trimming removed 6 bases at V and 10 bases at J, with 10 bases between. The CDR3 has 10 residues. CDR3 amino acids: CASIIVGAFF. The CDR3 DNA follows: TGCGCCAGCATCATCGTGGGAGCTTTCTTT.

This clonotype was found a few times. The chain uses TRBV6-1 and TRBJ2-5; D call uncertain. Trimming removed 6 bases from V and 5 bases from J, with 13 bases in between. This CDR3 has 13 residues. Germline lookup yields CDR1 MNHNS and CDR2 SASEGT. CDR3 bases: TGTGCCAGCAGAGGTGTCCGTTGGGAGACCCAGTACTTC. Its protein product is CASRGVRWETQYF.

V is TRBV10-3 and J is TRBJ2-7; TRBD1 matches 8 bases. Germline V gene data show CDR1 as ENHRY and CDR2 as SYGVKD. This CDR3 contains 16 residues. V was pared by 4 bases and J by 4 bases, with 12 bases of the junction left unmatched. This CDR3 reads CAISAPPGQDKYEQYF. CDR3 coding DNA: TGTGCCATCAGTGCACCCCCGGGACAGGACAAATACGAGCAGTACTTC.

The chain joins TRBV2 to TRBJ2-3; 7 bases align to TRBD1. The germline CDR1 and CDR2 sequences are SNHLY and FYNNEI. The CDR3 length is 16 residues. V lost 1 base and J lost 6; bases outside the gene matches: 10. In nucleotides, the CDR3 is TGTGCCAGCAGTGAAGGACGGGACAGCCTAACGGATACGCAGTATTTT. This sequence encodes CASSEGRDSLTDTQYF.

This clonotype was detected only a few times. The chain uses TRBV13 and TRBJ2-7; a possible D gene is TRBD1 (5 bases). The germline V gene has CDR1 PRHDT and CDR2 FYEKMQ (reference sequence). Trimming cost V 5 bases and J 3 bases, with 14 bases left between them. This CDR3 is 14 amino acids long. The CDR3 region is CASSPLGLYYEQYF. CDR3 DNA: TGTGCCAGCAGCCCTCTGGGGCTCTACTACGAGCAGTACTTC.

The CDR3 here is CASSVGPVITDTQYF. DNA for the CDR3: TGTGCCAGCAGCGTGGGACCAGTGATCACAGATACGCAGTATTTT. The chain employs TRBV7-9 and TRBJ2-3; D may be TRBD1 or TRBD2 (5 bases each). The V gene lost 5 bases and the J gene lost 2 bases, with 14 bases spanning the gap. This CDR3 has 15 residues. Germline values: CDR1 SEHNR, CDR2 FQNEAQ (reference sequence).

For this clonotype: The junction shows a germline mismatch at one end, possibly a read error. V usage is TRBV12-5 and J usage is TRBJ2-5, with 9 bases matching TRBD1. Germline lookup yields CDR1 LGHNT and CDR2 FRNRAP. The CDR3 length is 14 residues. CDR3 sequence reads: CACGAGTGLETQYF. In DNA form, the CDR3 reads TGTGCTTGTGGGGCCGGGACAGGGTTAGAGACCCAGTACTTC.

V and J are TRBV29-1 and TRBJ2-5, with D unclear. The V gene's germline CDR1 is SQVTM and CDR2 ANQGSEA. Between the trimmed V and J ends, which lost 6 bases and 4 bases, there was a span of 12 bases. This CDR3 comprises 12 residues. In nucleotides, the CDR3 is TGCAGCGTCTACCCACAGTCAGAGACCCAGTACTTC. Translated, it gives CSVYPQSETQYF.

This clonotype showed up just a few times. This chain links TRBV18 with TRBJ1-4; D gene unclear. CDR3 length: 12 amino acids. Germline V CDR1 and CDR2: KGHSH, LQKENI. V was shortened by 3 bases and J by 4 bases, with 3 bases between the two germline ends. Here the CDR3 DNA reads TGTGCCAGCTCACCGAATAATGAAAAACTGTTTTTT. The encoded protein is CASSPNNEKLFF.

In this sample, this clonotype turned up a few times. The chain joins TRBV20-1 to TRBJ2-6; D is unclear. The V end was cut by 6 bases, the J end by 4 bases, with 13 bases between. The V gene's germline CDR1 is DFQATT and CDR2 SNEGSKA (reference sequence). The CDR3 length is 14 residues. The CDR3 coding sequence is TGCAGTGCCTGGGTCGGTGCCGGGGCCAACGTCCTGACTTTC. Amino acids: CSAWVGAGANVLTF.

This chain joins TRBV6-1 and TRBJ2-6; 8 bases line up with TRBD1. CDR3 size: 17 residues. After removal of 6 bases from V and 1 base from J, the junction contained 8 bases not matched to a gene. Per the germline V gene, CDR1 is MNHNS and CDR2 is SASEGT. The CDR3, as DNA: TGTGCCAGCAGAAGACAGGGGTTCGAGTCTGGGGCCAACGTCCTGACTTTC. Residues: CASRRQGFESGANVLTF.

The J gene is TRBJ1-4, the V gene TRBV5-6; D is ambiguous. Trimming left V 1 base short and J 0 bases short, with 16 bases between. The germline CDR1 and CDR2 sequences are SGHDT and YYEEEE. CDR3 length: 18 amino acids. CDR3 bases: TGTGCCAGCAGCTTGTATGGGCAGGACTTTGCAACTAATGAAAAACTGTTTTTT. This gives the protein CASSLYGQDFATNEKLFF.

This clonotype occurred a few times. The rearrangement joins TRBV29-1 to TRBJ2-3; possible D gene TRBD1, 5 bases. CDR1 and CDR2 from the germline V gene are SQVTM and ANQGSEA. The CDR3 has 13 amino acids. V lost 5 bases to trimming and J lost 0 bases, with 9 bases between them. In DNA form, the CDR3 reads TGCAGCGTTTCCGCAGGGAGCACAGATACGCAGTATTTT. This encodes CSVSAGSTDTQYF.

This chain uses TRBV3-1 with TRBJ2-6; a possible D gene is TRBD1 (5 bases). The length of the CDR3 is 15 residues. Trimming pared 4 bases from V and 4 bases from J, leaving 11 bases between. The germline gives CDR1 LGHDT, CDR2 YNNKEL (reference sequence). The CDR3 nucleotides read TGTGCCAGCAGCCCCAGGGTAGGCGGGGCCAACGTCCTGACTTTC. It specifies CASSPRVGGANVLTF.

The chain couples TRBV20-1 to TRBJ1-2, with D maybe TRBD1 (5 bases). Trimming left V 5 bases short and J 0 bases short, with 16 bases between. This CDR3 contains 15 residues. Germline CDR1 DFQATT, CDR2 SNEGSKA (reference sequence). CDR3 residues: CSAYRGGVSNYGYTF. The CDR3 region has the DNA TGCAGTGCTTATCGCGGGGGGGTCTCTAACTATGGCTACACCTTC.

The sample holds a few counts of this clonotype. J is TRBJ1-2 and V is TRBV5-1; 8 positions agree with TRBD1. The CDR3 loop spans 15 amino acids. Germline assignment: CDR1 SGHRS and CDR2 YFSETQ. J lost 1 base, V lost 4 bases, and 6 bases had no gene match. The CDR3 sequence: CASSPKQGVNYGYTF. CDR3 bases: TGCGCCAGCAGCCCGAAACAGGGGGTTAACTATGGCTACACCTTC.

The chain joins TRBV10-3 to TRBJ1-4; 7 positions agree with TRBD1. J gave up 7 bases and V 9 bases, and 11 bases lay outside the gene matches. Germline lookup yields CDR1 ENHRY and CDR2 SYGVKD. The CDR3 is made up of 14 amino acids. CDR3 amino acids: CAIRDREDSEKLFF. The CDR3 DNA is TGTGCCATACGAGACAGGGAGGATAGTGAAAAACTGTTTTTT.

This clonotype has a handful of counts. The chain links TRBV7-2 to TRBJ2-5, with D possibly being TRBD1 or TRBD2 (5 bases each). This CDR3 comprises 15 residues. V lost 5 bases and J 7 bases, leaving 20 bases between the germline ends. Germline lookup yields CDR1 SGHTA and CDR2 FQGNSA. CDR3 in amino acids: CASSPSGGFGATQYF. CDR3 nucleotide sequence: TGTGCCAGCAGCCCGTCAGGAGGTTTCGGGGCGACCCAGTACTTC.